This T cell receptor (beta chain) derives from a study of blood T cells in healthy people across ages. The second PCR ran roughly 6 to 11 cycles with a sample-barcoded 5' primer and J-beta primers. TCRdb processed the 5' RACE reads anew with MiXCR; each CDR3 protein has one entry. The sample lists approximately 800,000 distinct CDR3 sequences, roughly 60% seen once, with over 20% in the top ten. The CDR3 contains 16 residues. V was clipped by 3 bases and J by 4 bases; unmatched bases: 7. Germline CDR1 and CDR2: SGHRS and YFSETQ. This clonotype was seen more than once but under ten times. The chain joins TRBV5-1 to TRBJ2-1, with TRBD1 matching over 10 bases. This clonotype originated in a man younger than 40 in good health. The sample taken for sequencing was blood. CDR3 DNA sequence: TGCGCCAGCAGCTCGGGCGGGACAGGGGATTACAATGAGCAGTTCTTC. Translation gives CASSSGGTGDYNEQFF.